This T cell receptor beta chain originates from a study of metastatic and nonmetastatic thyroid tumors (dated by TCRdb to about 2020). About the investigation overall: Repertoires from peripheral blood and from tumor or nodule tissue samples of malignant and benign thyroid patients were compared. Study-wide findings and limitations: TCR beta diversity was reported as significantly higher in malignant tumors than in benign nodules, in both blood and tumor samples.

This clone was seen many times. Its antigen remains unidentified. There are no base qualities to consult, and no much larger clone falls within one base. None of the patients had been given any treatment before thyroid surgery. Using T-cell receptor beta sequencing, the researchers looked back retrospectively at clinical samples from patients, gathered between the early 2010s and the late 2010s. Trimming leaves V shorter by 5 bases and J shorter by 5 bases, with the junction holding 4 bases beyond the gene matches. Including cysteine and phenylalanine, the CDR3 has 14 amino acids. Only the CDR3 portion is preserved as DNA: 42 bases, with reading frame beginning at the first base. The CDR1 and CDR2 encoded by the germline V gene are SGHNT and YENEEA. The library was made by PCR. Sequencing was performed on an Illumina HiSeq 4000. The TCR beta-chain CDR3 region of each patient was profiled by high-throughput sequencing. Per the original workflow: CDR3 differences across clinicopathological groups were used to build a classifier for discriminating distant-metastatic papillary thyroid cancer patients. Repertoire diversity was assessed with the Shannon index, and tumor-blood repertoire similarity with the Morisita-Horn index. TCRdb itself trimmed the public reads at Q25 with fastp, ran MiXCR and retained productive beta chains. These V and J calls derive from TCRdb rather than the authors' analysis. This sample comprises approximately 58,000 clones, approximately 22% of them detected only once. The top ten clonotypes cover about 4.1% of the sample.

This chain joins TRBV11-3 to TRBJ2-2; 8 bases in between match TRBD1. Sequencing was done on a sample of blood. The origin of this receptor is a female donor with papillary thyroid cancer or a benign thyroid nodule (not recorded which). Some clones in this sample may be carry-over from other donors' samples. The CDR3 protein sequence reads: CASSTRQGTGELFF. The DNA sequence is given as TGTGCCAGCAGCACGCGACAGGGGACCGGGGAGCTGTTTTTT.